Listed below are T cell receptor beta chains from one sample, sequenced in a study of blood T cell repertoires in COVID-19. Here immunoSEQ multiplex PCR was the method, and the copy in TCRdb shows in-frame clones only, minus some. The table includes around 78,000 clones, roughly 82% detected once. The sample was peripheral blood. All receptors come from a human donor in a cohort sampled during active COVID-19. Both conserved end residues are part of each CDR3. The D gene is left open where the match is weak. Not every row has a clone size; where given, it reads once, few, many or a size class.

D: .; size: .; J: TRBJ2-7; V: TRBV7-9; CDR3: CASSFGLNPYEQYF; DNA: TGTGCCAGCAGCTTTGGACTCAACCCCTACGAGCAGTACTTC
D: .; size: .; J: TRBJ1-5; V: TRBV3-1/TRBV3-2; CDR3: CASSQWGQGDNQPQHF; DNA: TGTGCCAGCAGCCAATGGGGGCAGGGAGACAATCAGCCCCAGCATTTT
D: TRBD1; size: .; J: TRBJ1-3; V: TRBV27; CDR3: CASSWTGRPGNTIYF; DNA: TGTGCCAGCAGTTGGACAGGTCGCCCCGGAAACACCATATATTTT
D: .; size: few; J: TRBJ1-6; V: TRBV5-1; CDR3: CASSGLEDGNSPLHF; DNA: TGCGCCAGCAGCGGTCTGGAGGACGGGAATTCACCCCTCCACTTT
D: .; size: .; J: TRBJ2-3; V: TRBV14; CDR3: CASSQVLLPLTDTQYF; DNA: TGTGCCAGCAGCCAAGTACTTCTTCCCCTCACAGATACGCAGTATTTT
D: TRBD1; size: .; J: TRBJ1-4; V: TRBV5-1; CDR3: CASSLQGVANEKLFF; DNA: TGCGCCAGCAGCTTGCAGGGGGTAGCTAATGAAAAACTGTTTTTT
D: .; size: .; J: TRBJ2-7; V: TRBV21-1; CDR3: CAQKGPQMRYRYEQYF; DNA: TGTGCCCAAAAGGGGCCCCAGATGCGATACCGGTACGAGCAGTACTTC
D: TRBD1; size: few; J: TRBJ2-7; V: TRBV10-3; CDR3: CAIKNLTGQGKQYF; DNA: TGTGCCATCAAAAACTTAACGGGACAGGGGAAGCAGTACTTC
D: .; size: few; J: TRBJ1-3; V: TRBV30; CDR3: CAWHRVGGNTIYF; DNA: TGTGCCTGGCACAGGGTGGGTGGAAACACCATATATTTT
D: .; size: .; J: TRBJ1-6; V: TRBV6-6; CDR3: CASSDSSYNSPLHF; DNA: TGTGCCAGCTCCGACAGCTCCTATAATTCACCCCTCCACTTT
D: .; size: .; J: TRBJ2-4; V: TRBV7-2; CDR3: CASSSQLAKNIQYF; DNA: TGTGCCAGCAGCTCCCAGTTAGCCAAAAACATTCAGTACTTC
D: .; size: .; J: TRBJ2-6; V: TRBV30; CDR3: CAWSLAPSSGANVLTF; DNA: TGTGCCTGGAGTTTAGCACCATCCTCTGGGGCCAACGTCCTGACTTTC
D: .; size: .; J: TRBJ2-7; V: TRBV18; CDR3: CASSPATREQYF; DNA: TGTGCCAGCTCACCCGCCACGAGAGAGCAGTACTTC
D: TRBD2; size: .; J: TRBJ2-1; V: TRBV7-7; CDR3: CASSLVPGGYNEQFF; DNA: TGTGCTAGCAGCTTAGTCCCGGGGGGCTACAATGAGCAGTTCTTC
D: TRBD1; size: .; J: TRBJ1-1; V: TRBV12-5; CDR3: CASGLSTGKPFF; DNA: TGTGCTAGTGGTTTGTCGACAGGGAAACCTTTCTTT
D: TRBD2; size: .; J: TRBJ2-5; V: TRBV2; CDR3: CASSETSGSVETQYF; DNA: TGTGCCAGCAGTGAGACTAGCGGGTCGGTAGAGACCCAGTACTTC
D: .; size: .; J: TRBJ1-5; V: TRBV19; CDR3: CASSISGAQGRSQHF; DNA: TGTGCCAGTAGTATTTCTGGGGCACAAGGAAGGTCCCAGCATTTT
D: TRBD1; size: .; J: TRBJ1-2; V: TRBV6-5; CDR3: CASSYSRRGRVHGYTF; DNA: TGTGCCAGCAGTTACTCGCGGAGGGGGCGCGTTCATGGCTACACCTTC
D: .; size: .; J: TRBJ2-7; V: TRBV13; CDR3: CASSLEGLSGYEQYF; DNA: TGTGCCAGCAGCTTAGAGGGGCTATCAGGCTACGAGCAGTACTTC
D: TRBD1; size: .; J: TRBJ1-5; V: TRBV2; CDR3: CASGGTGGNQPQHF; DNA: TGTGCCAGCGGCGGGACAGGGGGCAATCAGCCCCAGCATTTT
D: TRBD1; size: .; J: TRBJ2-5; V: TRBV7-9; CDR3: CASSLGQGGGETQYF; DNA: TGTGCCAGCAGCTTAGGCCAAGGGGGCGGGGAGACCCAGTACTTC
D: .; size: .; J: TRBJ1-2; V: TRBV14; CDR3: CASSLHRVGYTF; DNA: TGTGCCAGCAGCCTCCACAGGGTCGGCTACACCTTC
D: .; size: few; J: TRBJ1-5; V: TRBV7-7; CDR3: CASSLGLDQPQHF; DNA: TGTGCCAGCAGCTTAGGACTAGATCAGCCCCAGCATTTT